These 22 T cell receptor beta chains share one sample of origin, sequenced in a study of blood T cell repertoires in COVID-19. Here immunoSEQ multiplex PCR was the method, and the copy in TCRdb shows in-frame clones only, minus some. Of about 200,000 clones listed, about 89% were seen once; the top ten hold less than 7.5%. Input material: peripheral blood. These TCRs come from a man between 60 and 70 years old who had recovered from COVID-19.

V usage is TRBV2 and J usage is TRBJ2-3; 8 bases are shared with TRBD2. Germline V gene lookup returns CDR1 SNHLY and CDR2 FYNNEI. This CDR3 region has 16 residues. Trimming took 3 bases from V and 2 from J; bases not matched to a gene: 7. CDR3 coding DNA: TGTGCCAGCAGTGATATCGGGCGGGGGGTCACAGATACGCAGTATTTT. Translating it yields CASSDIGRGVTDTQYF. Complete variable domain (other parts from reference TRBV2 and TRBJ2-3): EPEVTQTPSHQVTQMGQEVILRCVPISNHLYFYWYRQILGQKVEFLVSFYNNEISEKSEIFDDQFSVERPDGSNFTLKIRSTKLEDSAMYFCASSDIGRGVTDTQYFGPGTRLTVL.

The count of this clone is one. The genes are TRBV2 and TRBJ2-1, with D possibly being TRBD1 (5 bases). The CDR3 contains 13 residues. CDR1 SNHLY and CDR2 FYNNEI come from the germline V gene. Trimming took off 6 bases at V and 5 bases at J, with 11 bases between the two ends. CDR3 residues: CASRADSDNEQFF. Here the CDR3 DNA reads TGTGCCAGCAGAGCCGACAGCGACAATGAGCAGTTCTTC. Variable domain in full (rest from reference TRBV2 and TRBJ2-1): EPEVTQTPSHQVTQMGQEVILRCVPISNHLYFYWYRQILGQKVEFLVSFYNNEISEKSEIFDDQFSVERPDGSNFTLKIRSTKLEDSAMYFCASRADSDNEQFFGPGTRLTVL.

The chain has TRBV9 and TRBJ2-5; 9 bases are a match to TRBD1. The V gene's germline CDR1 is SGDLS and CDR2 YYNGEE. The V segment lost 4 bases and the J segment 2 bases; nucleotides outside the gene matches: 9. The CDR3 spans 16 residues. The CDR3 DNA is TGTGCCAGCAGCAGAGAGGGACAGGGTAGACAAGAGACCCAGTACTTC. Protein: CASSREGQGRQETQYF.

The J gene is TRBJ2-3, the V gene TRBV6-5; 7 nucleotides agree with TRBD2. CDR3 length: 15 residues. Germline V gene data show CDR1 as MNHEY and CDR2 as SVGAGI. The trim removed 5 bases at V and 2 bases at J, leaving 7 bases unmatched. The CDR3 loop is CASSLSGLLTDTQYF. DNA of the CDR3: TGTGCCAGCAGTCTCTCGGGACTACTCACAGATACGCAGTATTTT.

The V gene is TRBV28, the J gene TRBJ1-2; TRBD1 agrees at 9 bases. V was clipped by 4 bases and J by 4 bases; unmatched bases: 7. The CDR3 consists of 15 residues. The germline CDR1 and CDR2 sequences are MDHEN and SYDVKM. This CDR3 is CASSSSRDRAYGYTF. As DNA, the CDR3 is TGTGCCAGCAGTTCAAGCCGGGACAGGGCCTATGGCTACACCTTC.

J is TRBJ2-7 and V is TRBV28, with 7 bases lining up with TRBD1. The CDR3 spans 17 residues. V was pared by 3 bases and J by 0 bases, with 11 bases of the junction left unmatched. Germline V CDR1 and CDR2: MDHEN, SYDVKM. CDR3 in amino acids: CASSFPHTGALSYEQYF. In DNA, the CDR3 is TGTGCCAGCAGTTTCCCGCACACAGGGGCCCTCTCCTACGAGCAGTACTTC.

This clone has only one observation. Written as DNA, the CDR3 is TGTGCCTGGGAGGGCGGGAGCGCCTACGAGCAGTACTTC. Translating it yields CAWEGGSAYEQYF. V usage is TRBV30 and J usage is TRBJ2-7; 7 bases align to TRBD2. With 5 bases clipped from V and 2 bases from J, the junction kept 6 bases outside the gene matches. CDR3 length: 13 amino acids. Germline CDR1 and CDR2: GTSNPN and SVGIG (reference sequence).

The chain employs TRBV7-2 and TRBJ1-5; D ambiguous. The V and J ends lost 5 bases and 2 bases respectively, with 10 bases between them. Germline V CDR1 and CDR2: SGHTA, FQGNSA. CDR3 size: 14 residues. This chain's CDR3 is CASSIRTGNQPQHF. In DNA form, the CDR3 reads TGTGCCAGCAGCATCCGAACGGGCAATCAGCCCCAGCATTTT.

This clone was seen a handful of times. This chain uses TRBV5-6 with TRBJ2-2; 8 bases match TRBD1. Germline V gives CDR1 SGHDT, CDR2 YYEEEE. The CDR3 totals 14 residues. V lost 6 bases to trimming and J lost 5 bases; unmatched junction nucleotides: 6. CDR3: CASNQGARTGELFF. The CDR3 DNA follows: TGTGCCAGCAACCAGGGGGCGCGGACCGGGGAGCTGTTTTTT.

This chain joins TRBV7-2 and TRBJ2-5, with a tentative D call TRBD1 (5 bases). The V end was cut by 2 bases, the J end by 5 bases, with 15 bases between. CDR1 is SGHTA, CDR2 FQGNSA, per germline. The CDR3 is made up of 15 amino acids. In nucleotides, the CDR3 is TGTGCCAGCAGCTTAATCGGCAGGGCAATCGAGACCCAGTACTTC. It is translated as CASSLIGRAIETQYF.

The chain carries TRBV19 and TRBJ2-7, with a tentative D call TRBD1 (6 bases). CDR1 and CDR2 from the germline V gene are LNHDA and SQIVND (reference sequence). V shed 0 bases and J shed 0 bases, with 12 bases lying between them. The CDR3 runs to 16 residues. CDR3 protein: CASSIDHRGSSYEQYF. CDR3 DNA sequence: TGTGCCAGTAGTATAGATCATAGGGGGAGCTCCTACGAGCAGTACTTC.

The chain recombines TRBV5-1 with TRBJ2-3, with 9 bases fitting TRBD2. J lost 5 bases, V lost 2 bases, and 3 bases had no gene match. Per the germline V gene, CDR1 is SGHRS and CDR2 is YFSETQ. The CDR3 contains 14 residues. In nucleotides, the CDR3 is TGCGCCAGCAGCTTAGGACTAGCGATAGATACGCAGTATTTT. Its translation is CASSLGLAIDTQYF.

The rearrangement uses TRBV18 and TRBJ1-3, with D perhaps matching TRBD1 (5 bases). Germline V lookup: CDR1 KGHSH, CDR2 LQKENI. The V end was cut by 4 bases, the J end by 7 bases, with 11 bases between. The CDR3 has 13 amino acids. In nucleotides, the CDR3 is TGTGCCAGCTCACAGGTACCAGGGAACACCATATATTTT. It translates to CASSQVPGNTIYF.

The CDR3 DNA is TGTGCCAGCAGCTACCGGACAGGGGAAAGTTCAGCTTTCTTT. Amino acid sequence: CASSYRTGESSAFF. This chain links TRBV5-6 with TRBJ1-1; 9 nucleotides align to TRBD1. The CDR3 consists of 14 residues. Looked up from germline, CDR1 is SGHDT and CDR2 is YYEEEE. V shed 3 bases and J 10 bases; nucleotides not matched to a gene: 10.

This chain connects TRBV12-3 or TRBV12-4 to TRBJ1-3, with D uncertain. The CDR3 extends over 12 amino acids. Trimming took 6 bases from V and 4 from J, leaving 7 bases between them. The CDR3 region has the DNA TGTGCCAGCAGCCTTATCGGAAACACCATATATTTT. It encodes CASSLIGNTIYF.

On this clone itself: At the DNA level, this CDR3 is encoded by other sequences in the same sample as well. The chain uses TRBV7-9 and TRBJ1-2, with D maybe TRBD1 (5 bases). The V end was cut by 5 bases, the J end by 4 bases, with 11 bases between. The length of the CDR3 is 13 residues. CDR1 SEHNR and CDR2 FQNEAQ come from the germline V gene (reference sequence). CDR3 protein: CASSPGQGYGYTF. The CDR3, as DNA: TGTGCCAGCAGCCCCGGTCAGGGCTATGGCTACACCTTC.

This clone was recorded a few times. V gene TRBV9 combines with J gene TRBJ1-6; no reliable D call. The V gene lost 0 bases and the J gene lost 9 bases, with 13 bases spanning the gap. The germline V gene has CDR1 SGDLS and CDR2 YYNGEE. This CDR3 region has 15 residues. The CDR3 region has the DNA TGTGCCAGCAGCGTAGGTGGAGGGATCCCTTCACCCCTCCACTTT. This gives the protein CASSVGGGIPSPLHF.

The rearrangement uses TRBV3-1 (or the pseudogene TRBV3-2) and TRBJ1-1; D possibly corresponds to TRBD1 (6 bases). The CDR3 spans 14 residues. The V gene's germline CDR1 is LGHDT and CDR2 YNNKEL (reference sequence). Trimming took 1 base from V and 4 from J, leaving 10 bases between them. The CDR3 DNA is TGTGCCAGCAGCCAAGGGGAGGGGGGCACTGAAGCTTTCTTT. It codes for CASSQGEGGTEAFF.

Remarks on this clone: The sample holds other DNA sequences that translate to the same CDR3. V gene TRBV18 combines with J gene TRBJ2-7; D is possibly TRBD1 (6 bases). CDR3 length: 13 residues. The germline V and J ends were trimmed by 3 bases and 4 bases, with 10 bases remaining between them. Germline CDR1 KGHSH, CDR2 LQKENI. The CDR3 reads CASSPGTTYEQYF. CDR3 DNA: TGTGCCAGCTCACCTGGGACAACATACGAGCAGTACTTC.

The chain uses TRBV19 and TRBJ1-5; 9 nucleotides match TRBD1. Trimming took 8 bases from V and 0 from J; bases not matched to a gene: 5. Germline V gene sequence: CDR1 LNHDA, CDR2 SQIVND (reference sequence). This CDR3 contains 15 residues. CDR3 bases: TGTGCCAGTCGGGACAGGGTGAATAGCAATCAGCCCCAGCATTTT. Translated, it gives CASRDRVNSNQPQHF.

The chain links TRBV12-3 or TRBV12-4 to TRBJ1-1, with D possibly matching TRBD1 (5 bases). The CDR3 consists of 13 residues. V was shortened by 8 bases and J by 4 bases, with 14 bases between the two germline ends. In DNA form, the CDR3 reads TGTGCCAGCTGTTCCCTAGGGGTCACTGAAGCTTTCTTT. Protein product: CASCSLGVTEAFF.

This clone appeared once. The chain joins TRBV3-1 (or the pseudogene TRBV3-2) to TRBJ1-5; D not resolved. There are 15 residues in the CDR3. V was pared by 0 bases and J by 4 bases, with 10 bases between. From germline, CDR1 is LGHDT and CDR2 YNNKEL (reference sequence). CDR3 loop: CASSQEVSGNQPQHF. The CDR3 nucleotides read TGTGCCAGCAGCCAAGAGGTGTCGGGGAATCAGCCCCAGCATTTT.